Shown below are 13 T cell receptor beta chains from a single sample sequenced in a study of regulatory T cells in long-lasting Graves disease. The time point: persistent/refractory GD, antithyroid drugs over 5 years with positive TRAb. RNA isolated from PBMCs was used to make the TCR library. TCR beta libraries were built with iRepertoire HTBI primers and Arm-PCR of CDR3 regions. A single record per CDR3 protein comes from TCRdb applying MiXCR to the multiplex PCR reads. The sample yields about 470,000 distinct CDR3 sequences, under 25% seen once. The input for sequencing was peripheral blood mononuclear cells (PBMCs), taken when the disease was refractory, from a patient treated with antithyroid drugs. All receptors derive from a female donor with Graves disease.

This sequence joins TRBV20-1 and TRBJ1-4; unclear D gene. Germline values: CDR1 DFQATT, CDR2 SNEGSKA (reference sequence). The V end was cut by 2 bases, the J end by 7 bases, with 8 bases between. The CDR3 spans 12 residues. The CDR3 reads CSARKGLEKLFF. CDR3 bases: TGCAGTGCTAGAAAGGGTCTTGAAAAACTGTTTTTT.

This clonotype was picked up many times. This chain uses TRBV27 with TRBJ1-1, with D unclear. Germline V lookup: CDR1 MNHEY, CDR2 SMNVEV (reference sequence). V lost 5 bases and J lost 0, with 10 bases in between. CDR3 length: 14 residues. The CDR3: CASSPPGVNTEAFF. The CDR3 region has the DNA TGTGCCAGCAGTCCCCCCGGGGTGAACACTGAAGCTTTCTTT.

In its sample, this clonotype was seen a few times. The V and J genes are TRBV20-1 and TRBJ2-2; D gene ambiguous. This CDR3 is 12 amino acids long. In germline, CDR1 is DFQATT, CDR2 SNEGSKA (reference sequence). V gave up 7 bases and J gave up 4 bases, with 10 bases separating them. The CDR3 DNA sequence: TGCAGTGGTAGGAGCCCCACCGGGGAGCTGTTTTTT. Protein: CSGRSPTGELFF.

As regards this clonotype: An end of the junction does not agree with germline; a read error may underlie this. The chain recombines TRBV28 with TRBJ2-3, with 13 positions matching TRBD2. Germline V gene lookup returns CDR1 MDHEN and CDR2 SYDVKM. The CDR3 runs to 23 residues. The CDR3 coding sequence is TGTGCCAACAGTCTATTCGGACTAGCGGGAGTCCTAACCCGGATCCTTAGCACAGATACGCAGTATTTT. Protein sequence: CANSLFGLAGVLTRILSTDTQYF.

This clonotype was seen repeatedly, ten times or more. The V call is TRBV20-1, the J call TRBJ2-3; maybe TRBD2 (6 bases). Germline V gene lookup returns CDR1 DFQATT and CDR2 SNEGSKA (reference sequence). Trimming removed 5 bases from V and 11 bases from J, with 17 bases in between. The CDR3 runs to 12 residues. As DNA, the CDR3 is TGCAGTGCTGGATGGGGGAGGAAGGAGCAGTATTTT. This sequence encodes CSAGWGRKEQYF.

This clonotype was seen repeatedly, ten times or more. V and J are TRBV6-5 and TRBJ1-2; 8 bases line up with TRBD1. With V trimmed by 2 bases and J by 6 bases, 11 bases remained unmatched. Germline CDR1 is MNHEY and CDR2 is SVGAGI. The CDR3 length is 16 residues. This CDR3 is CASSYTRTGSPNGYTF. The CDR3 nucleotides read TGTGCCAGCAGTTACACCCGGACAGGGAGTCCAAATGGCTACACCTTC.

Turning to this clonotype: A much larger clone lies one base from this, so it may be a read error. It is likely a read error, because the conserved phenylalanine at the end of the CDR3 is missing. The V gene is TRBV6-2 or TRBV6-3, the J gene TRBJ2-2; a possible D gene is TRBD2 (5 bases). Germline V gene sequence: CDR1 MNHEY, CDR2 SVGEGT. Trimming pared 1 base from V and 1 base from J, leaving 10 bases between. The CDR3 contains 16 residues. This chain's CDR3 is CASSYLEGLNTGELFL. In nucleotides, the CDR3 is TGTGCCAGCAGTTACTTGGAAGGACTGAACACCGGGGAGCTGTTTCTT.

Here the CDR3 reads CASSTIGTVNTEAFF. The CDR3 coding sequence is TGTGCCAGCAGTACCATTGGGACAGTGAACACTGAAGCTTTCTTT. The genes are TRBV28 and TRBJ1-1; TRBD1 matches 7 bases. This CDR3 contains 15 residues. Trimming took 5 bases from V and 0 from J; bases not matched to a gene: 6. Germline assignment: CDR1 MDHEN and CDR2 SYDVKM.

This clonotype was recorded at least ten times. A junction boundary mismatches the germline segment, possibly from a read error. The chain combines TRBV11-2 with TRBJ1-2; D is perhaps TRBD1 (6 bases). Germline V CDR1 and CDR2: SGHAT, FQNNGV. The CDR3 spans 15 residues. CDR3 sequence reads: CASRLGWTDSYGYTF. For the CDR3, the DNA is TGTGCCAGCAGATTAGGGTGGACAGATAGCTATGGCTACACCTTC.

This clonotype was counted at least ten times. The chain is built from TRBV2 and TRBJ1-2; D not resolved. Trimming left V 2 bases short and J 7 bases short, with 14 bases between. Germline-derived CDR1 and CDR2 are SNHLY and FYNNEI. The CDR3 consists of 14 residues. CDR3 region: CASSERQFTSGYTF. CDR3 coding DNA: TGTGCCAGCAGTGAACGTCAGTTTACATCTGGCTACACCTTC.

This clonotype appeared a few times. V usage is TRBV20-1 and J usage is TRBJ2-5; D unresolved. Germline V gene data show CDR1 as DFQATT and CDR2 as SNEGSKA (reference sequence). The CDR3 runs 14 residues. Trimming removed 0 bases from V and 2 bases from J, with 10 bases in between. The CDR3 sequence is CSARDPRKQETQYF. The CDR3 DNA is TGCAGTGCTAGAGATCCTCGGAAACAAGAGACCCAGTACTTC.

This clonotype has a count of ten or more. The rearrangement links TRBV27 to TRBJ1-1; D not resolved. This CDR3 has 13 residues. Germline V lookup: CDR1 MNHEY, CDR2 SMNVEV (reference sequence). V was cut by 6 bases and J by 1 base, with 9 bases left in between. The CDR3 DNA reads TGTGCCAGCAGCTTAACTGCGAACACTGAAGCTTTCTTT. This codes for CASSLTANTEAFF.

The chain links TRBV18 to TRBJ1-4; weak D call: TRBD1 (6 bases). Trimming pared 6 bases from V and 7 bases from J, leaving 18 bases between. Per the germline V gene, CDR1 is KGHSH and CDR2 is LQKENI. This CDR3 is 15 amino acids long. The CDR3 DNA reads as TGTGCCAGCTCCCCCACCGGGACACCCGGTGAAAAACTGTTTTTT. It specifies CASSPTGTPGEKLFF.